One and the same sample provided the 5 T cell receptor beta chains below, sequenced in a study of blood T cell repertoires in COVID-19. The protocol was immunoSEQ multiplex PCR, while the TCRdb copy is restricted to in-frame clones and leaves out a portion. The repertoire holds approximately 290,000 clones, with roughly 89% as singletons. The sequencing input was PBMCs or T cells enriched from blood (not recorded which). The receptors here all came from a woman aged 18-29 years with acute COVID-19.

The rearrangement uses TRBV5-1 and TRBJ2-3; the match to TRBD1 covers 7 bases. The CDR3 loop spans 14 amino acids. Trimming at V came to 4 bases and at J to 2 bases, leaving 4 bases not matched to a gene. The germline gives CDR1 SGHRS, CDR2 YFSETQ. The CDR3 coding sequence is TGCGCCAGCAGCCCGGGACAGATCACAGATACGCAGTATTTT. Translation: CASSPGQITDTQYF.

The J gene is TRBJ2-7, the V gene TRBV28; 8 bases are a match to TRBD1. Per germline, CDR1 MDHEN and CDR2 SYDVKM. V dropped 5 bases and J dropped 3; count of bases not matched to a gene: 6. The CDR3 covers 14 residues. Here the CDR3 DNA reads TGTGCCAGCAGTACCGGACAGGGTTTCTACGAGCAGTACTTC. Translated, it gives CASSTGQGFYEQYF.

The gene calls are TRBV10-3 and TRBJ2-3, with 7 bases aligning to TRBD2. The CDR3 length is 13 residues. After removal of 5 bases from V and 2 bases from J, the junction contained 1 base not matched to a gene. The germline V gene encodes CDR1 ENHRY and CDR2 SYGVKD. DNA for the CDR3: TGTGCCATCAGTAGGGACTACACAGATACGCAGTATTTT. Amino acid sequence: CAISRDYTDTQYF.

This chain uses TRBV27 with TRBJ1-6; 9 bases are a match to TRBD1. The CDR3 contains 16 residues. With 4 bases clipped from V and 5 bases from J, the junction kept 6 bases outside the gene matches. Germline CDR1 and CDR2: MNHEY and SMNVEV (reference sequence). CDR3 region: CASSSPWDRDNSPLHF. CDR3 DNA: TGTGCCAGCAGTTCCCCGTGGGACAGGGATAATTCACCCCTCCACTTT.

CDR3 loop: CASSLAGGGTQPQHF. The CDR3 DNA follows: TGTGCCAGCAGCTTAGCGGGCGGGGGTACTCAGCCCCAGCATTTT. V usage is TRBV7-8 and J usage is TRBJ1-5; TRBD1 might be the D (5 bases). In germline, CDR1 is SGHVS, CDR2 FQNEAQ. V lost 0 bases and J lost 6, with 12 bases in between. CDR3 length: 15 amino acids.